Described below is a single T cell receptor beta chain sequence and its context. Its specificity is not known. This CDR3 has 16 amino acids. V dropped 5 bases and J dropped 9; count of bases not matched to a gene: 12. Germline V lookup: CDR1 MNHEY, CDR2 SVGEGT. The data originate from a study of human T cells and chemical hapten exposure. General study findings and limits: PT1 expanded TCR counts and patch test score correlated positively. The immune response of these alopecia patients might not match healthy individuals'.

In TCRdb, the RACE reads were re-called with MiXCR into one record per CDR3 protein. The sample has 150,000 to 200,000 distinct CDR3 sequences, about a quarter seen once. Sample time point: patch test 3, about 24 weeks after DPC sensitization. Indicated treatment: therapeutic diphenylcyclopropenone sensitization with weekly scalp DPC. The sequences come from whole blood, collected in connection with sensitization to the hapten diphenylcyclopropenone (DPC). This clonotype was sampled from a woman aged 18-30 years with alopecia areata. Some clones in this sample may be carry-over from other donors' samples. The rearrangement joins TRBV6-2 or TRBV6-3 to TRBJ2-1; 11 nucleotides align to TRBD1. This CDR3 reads CASSTTSGTGGGEQFF. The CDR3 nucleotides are TGTGCCAGCAGTACCACCTCCGGGACAGGGGGAGGTGAGCAGTTCTTC.